The entry below gives a single T cell receptor (beta chain) sequence along with its context. Its matching antigen is unknown. The CDR3 covers 16 residues. Germline V gives CDR1 MNHEY, CDR2 SMNVEV (reference sequence). Trimming stripped 5 bases from V and 4 bases from J, with 20 bases between. The study ran its PCR with 60 Vbeta and 13 Jbeta primers. The repertoire was sequenced with immunoSEQ multiplex PCR; TCRdb's copy has only in-frame clones and lacks some. The sample lists about 160,000 clones; less than 85% were seen once. These data are taken from a study of cytomegalovirus exposure and HLA in healthy donors. Study-wide points: Later analysis showed TCR association rates varying by HLA locus, highest for DRB1 and lowest for HLA-C. The investigators catalogued 150 to 200 TCR beta chains as cytomegalovirus-associated. While the bulk of TCR sequences proved rare, some public TCRs turned up in many donors. In all likelihood, a cluster of highly shared sequence variants was a sequencing artifact.

Sample: PBMCs. The gene calls are TRBV27 and TRBJ1-2, with D possibly TRBD1 on 6 matching bases. The TCR comes from a man in his forties in good health and CMV-seronegative. CDR3 DNA: TGTGCCAGCAGTCGAGGCCGGGACACTGGACTCTATGGCTACACCTTC. It codes for CASSRGRDTGLYGYTF.